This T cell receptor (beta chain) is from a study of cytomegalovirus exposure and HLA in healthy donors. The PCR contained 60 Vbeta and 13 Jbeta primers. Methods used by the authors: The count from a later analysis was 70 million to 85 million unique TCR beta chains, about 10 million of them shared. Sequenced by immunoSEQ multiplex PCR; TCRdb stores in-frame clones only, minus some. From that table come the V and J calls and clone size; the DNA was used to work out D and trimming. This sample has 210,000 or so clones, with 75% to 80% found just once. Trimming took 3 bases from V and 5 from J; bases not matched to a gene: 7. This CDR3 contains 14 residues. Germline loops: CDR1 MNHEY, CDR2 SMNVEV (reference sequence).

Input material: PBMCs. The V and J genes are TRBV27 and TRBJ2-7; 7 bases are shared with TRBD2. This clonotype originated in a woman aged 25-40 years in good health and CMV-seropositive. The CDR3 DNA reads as TGTGCCAGCAGTTTGAGGGAGGGCCTTCACGAGCAGTACTTC. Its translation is CASSLREGLHEQYF.